This TCR beta chain appears in the sequencing data of a study of T cell repertoires in cytomegalovirus infection. At the level of the study: HLA-B-restricted CMV epitopes that are well studied, plus recently identified HLA-C-restricted ones, were used by the study. Through public TCR beta signatures, both CMV infection and matching HLA type were indicated. Study observations and caveats: Public TCR beta family frequency separated CMV-and-HLA carriers, including in an independent cohort.

The CDR3 is made up of 14 amino acids. After removal of 5 bases from V and 7 bases from J, the junction contained 7 bases not matched to a gene. CDR1 and CDR2 (germline): SGHVS, FNYEAQ. TCRdb re-derived calls from the reads in MiXCR, one entry per CDR3 protein. The data show 700,000 to 900,000 distinct CDR3 sequences, about 29% seen once. This clonotype came up a few times. Its cognate antigen is unknown. Sequencing was performed on cultured CD8+ T cells from PBMCs, taken from culture after CMV antigen stimulation. The chain employs TRBV7-6 and TRBJ2-1, with TRBD1 matching 8 bases. This receptor was taken from a human donor in good health (CMV status not recorded). Some clones in this sample may be carry-over from other donors' samples. CDR3 protein: CASSPDRVMNEQFF. The CDR3 DNA reads as TGTGCCAGCAGCCCGGACAGGGTTATGAATGAGCAGTTCTTC. The whole variable domain, remainder taken from reference TRBV7-6 and TRBJ2-1, is GAGVSQSPRYKVTKRGQDVALRCDPISGHVSLYWYRQALGQGPEFLTYFNYEAQQDKSGLPNDRFSAERPEGSISTLTIQRTEQRDSAMYRCASSPDRVMNEQFFGPGTRLTVL.